The next 27 T cell receptor beta chains were all read from a single sample in a study of cytomegalovirus exposure and HLA in healthy donors. The PCR employed 60 Vbeta primers together with 13 Jbeta primers. Clones were sequenced by immunoSEQ multiplex PCR, and TCRdb holds only the in-frame ones, with some missing. Its table lists 110,000 to 150,000 clones. The sequencing input was PBMCs. These receptor sequences come from a male donor in good health and CMV-seronegative.

The chain links TRBV4-2 to TRBJ2-1; 8 bases match TRBD2. Trimming cost V 1 base and J 8 bases; bases outside gene matches: 10. This CDR3 spans 16 amino acids. CDR1 and CDR2 from the germline V gene are LGHNA and YNFKEQ. The CDR3 DNA sequence: TGTGCCAGCAGCCAAGGAGGGGGGCGGGAGGCGGATGAGCAGTTCTTC. It specifies CASSQGGGREADEQFF.

This sequence joins TRBV4-2 and TRBJ1-1, with D maybe TRBD1 (5 bases). V lost 4 bases and J 11 bases, leaving 17 bases between the germline ends. The CDR3 contains 13 residues. Germline lookup yields CDR1 LGHNA and CDR2 YNFKEQ. The CDR3 spells CASSLRGGLGAFF. CDR3 DNA: TGTGCCAGCAGCCTACGGGGGGGGTTGGGGGCTTTCTTT.

The chain carries TRBV11-2 and TRBJ2-7, with D possibly TRBD2 on 6 matching bases. This CDR3 is 16 amino acids long. Germline V gene lookup returns CDR1 SGHAT and CDR2 FQNNGV. The V end lost 0 bases, the J end lost 3 bases, and 15 bases lay between the germline ends. The CDR3 region is CASSLDGVAAYYEQYF. The CDR3 nucleotides are TGTGCCAGCAGCTTAGACGGGGTAGCGGCCTACTACGAGCAGTACTTC.

V usage is TRBV4-1 and J usage is TRBJ1-2; no firm D call. Germline assignment: CDR1 MGHRA and CDR2 YSYEKL. V lost 2 bases to trimming and J lost 1 base, with 11 bases between them. The CDR3 covers 15 residues. The CDR3 coding sequence is TGCGCCAGCAGCCAACTCGGGTTGAGTAACTATGGCTACACCTTC. Amino acid sequence: CASSQLGLSNYGYTF.

The CDR3: CSVGAETQYF. CDR3 nucleotides: TGCAGCGTTGGGGCCGAGACCCAGTACTTC. The rearrangement uses TRBV29-1 and TRBJ2-5; D gene unclear. V was trimmed by 4 bases and J by 5 bases, leaving 5 bases between them. The germline V gene has CDR1 SQVTM and CDR2 ANQGSEA. The CDR3 is 10 amino acids.

This sequence joins TRBV5-1 and TRBJ1-5; D is unclear. Germline V CDR1 and CDR2: SGHRS, YFSETQ. Trimming removed 1 base at V and 4 bases at J, with 12 bases between. The CDR3 contains 15 residues. For the CDR3, the DNA is TGCGCCAGCAGCTTGTCCCCGGGGATGAATCAGCCCCAGCATTTT. This sequence encodes CASSLSPGMNQPQHF.

This sequence joins TRBV30 and TRBJ1-4, with a tentative D call TRBD1 (6 bases). Trimming stripped 0 bases from V and 3 bases from J, with 14 bases between. Germline lookup yields CDR1 GTSNPN and CDR2 SVGIG (reference sequence). The CDR3 has 16 amino acids. The CDR3 DNA follows: TGTGCCTGGAGTGTCATTCAGGACAGACCTAATGAAAAACTGTTTTTT. Encoded protein: CAWSVIQDRPNEKLFF.

CDR3 bases: TGTGCCATCAGTGAGAGAAAGAACGGCTCCTACGAGCAGTACTTC. The encoded protein is CAISERKNGSYEQYF. This chain links TRBV10-3 with TRBJ2-7, with unresolved D. Trimming left V 2 bases short and J 0 bases short, with 11 bases between. The germline gives CDR1 ENHRY, CDR2 SYGVKD. This CDR3 has 15 amino acids.

This chain links TRBV10-3 with TRBJ1-2; D is perhaps TRBD1 (6 bases). This CDR3 comprises 15 residues. V was pared by 2 bases and J by 4 bases, with 14 bases between. Germline values: CDR1 ENHRY, CDR2 SYGVKD. In DNA, the CDR3 is TGTGCCATCAGTGAGCCGGCCGGACAGATCTATGGCTACACCTTC. It specifies CAISEPAGQIYGYTF.

The chain combines TRBV25-1 with TRBJ2-6; D perhaps matches TRBD1 (6 bases). In germline, CDR1 is MGHDK, CDR2 SYGVNS. The V end lost 6 bases, the J end lost 0 bases, and 6 bases lay between the germline ends. The CDR3 runs to 14 residues. The CDR3 coding sequence is TGTGCCAGCAGGGACAGCTCTGGGGCCAACGTCCTGACTTTC. Residues: CASRDSSGANVLTF.

This CDR3 is CASSLEGHSTVRNTIYF. CDR3 bases: TGCGCCAGCAGCTTGGAGGGGCACTCGACGGTCAGAAACACCATATATTTT. The chain joins TRBV5-1 to TRBJ1-3, with D possibly being TRBD1 (5 bases). The V end lost 0 bases, the J end lost 5 bases, and 18 bases lay between the germline ends. This CDR3 has 17 amino acids. Germline CDR1 and CDR2: SGHRS and YFSETQ.

CDR3 in DNA: TGTGCCAGCTCACCACCCGGGAGGATGAACACTGAAGCTTTCTTT. As protein: CASSPPGRMNTEAFF. The chain employs TRBV18 and TRBJ1-1; D unclear. The CDR3 contains 15 residues. The V gene's germline CDR1 is KGHSH and CDR2 LQKENI. V was trimmed by 0 bases and J by 0 bases, leaving 8 bases between them.

This chain uses TRBV7-9 with TRBJ2-7; 8 nucleotides align to TRBD2. V lost 1 base and J lost 3; bases outside the gene matches: 8. Germline CDR1 reads SEHNR; CDR2 reads FQNEAQ (reference sequence). This CDR3 comprises 16 residues. This CDR3 reads CASSLGGAGDGYEQYF. CDR3 nucleotide sequence: TGTGCCAGCAGCTTAGGAGGAGCGGGAGACGGCTACGAGCAGTACTTC.

This rearrangement joins TRBV6-5 to TRBJ2-7; tentatively, D is TRBD2 (5 bases). V was cut by 2 bases and J by 4 bases, with 12 bases left in between. The CDR3 has 14 residues. The germline V gene has CDR1 MNHEY and CDR2 SVGAGI. The DNA of the CDR3 is TGTGCCAGCAGTTACGGCAGAGGGTTTTACGAGCAGTACTTC. It encodes CASSYGRGFYEQYF.

The chain couples TRBV5-4 to TRBJ1-1; 10 bases are a match to TRBD1. Per germline, CDR1 SGHNT and CDR2 YYREEE (reference sequence). The CDR3 covers 19 residues. The V and J ends lost 3 bases and 5 bases, in that order; junction bases with no gene match: 19. The CDR3 loop is CASSSSLTGTGARGTEAFF. The CDR3 coding sequence is TGTGCCAGCAGCTCATCACTTACCGGGACAGGGGCCCGCGGGACTGAAGCTTTCTTT.

The rearrangement joins TRBV6-5 to TRBJ2-2; 8 bases map to TRBD2. V dropped 6 bases and J dropped 3; count of bases not matched to a gene: 6. From germline, CDR1 is MNHEY and CDR2 SVGAGI. The CDR3 extends over 15 amino acids. The CDR3 reads CASSQELADTGELFF. DNA for the CDR3: TGTGCCAGCAGCCAAGAACTAGCGGACACCGGGGAGCTGTTTTTT.

The chain employs TRBV7-9 and TRBJ2-7; tentatively, D is TRBD1 (6 bases). The V gene lost 6 bases and the J gene lost 4 bases, with 10 bases spanning the gap. The CDR3 spans 12 residues. The V gene's germline CDR1 is SEHNR and CDR2 FQNEAQ (reference sequence). CDR3 coding DNA: TGTGCCAGCAGGTCAACAGGGTACGAGCAGTACTTC. Translating it yields CASRSTGYEQYF.

CDR3 nucleotide sequence: TGTGCCAGCAGCTTAGCCAGGGGTTCCAATGAAAAACTGTTTTTT. Its translation: CASSLARGSNEKLFF. The J gene is TRBJ1-4, the V gene TRBV7-2; D perhaps matches TRBD1 (6 bases). CDR3 length: 15 amino acids. Germline V gives CDR1 SGHTA, CDR2 FQGNSA. Trimming cost V 0 bases and J 5 bases, with 10 bases left between them.

The chain employs TRBV30 and TRBJ1-1, with a tentative D call TRBD1 (5 bases). Germline V gene lookup returns CDR1 GTSNPN and CDR2 SVGIG (reference sequence). The V and J ends lost 0 bases and 8 bases respectively, with 13 bases between them. This CDR3 has 13 residues. Written as DNA, the CDR3 is TGTGCCTGGAGTGTACTTTGGGGCATAGAAGCTTTCTTT. This translates into CAWSVLWGIEAFF.

This chain links TRBV19 with TRBJ1-2; weak D call: TRBD1 (6 bases). CDR3 length: 12 amino acids. Germline-derived CDR1 and CDR2 are LNHDA and SQIVND (reference sequence). V was pared by 9 bases and J by 8 bases, with 16 bases between. DNA for the CDR3: TGTGCCAGCATGACAGGCTATTCCGGCTACACCTTC. Residues: CASMTGYSGYTF.

The CDR3 reads CSVRDRGLVGETQYF. The CDR3 DNA reads as TGCAGCGTCCGGGACAGGGGGCTTGTGGGGGAGACCCAGTACTTC. The chain recombines TRBV29-1 with TRBJ2-5; 12 nucleotides line up with TRBD1. With V trimmed by 6 bases and J by 5 bases, 10 bases remained unmatched. This CDR3 has 15 residues. The germline CDR1 and CDR2 sequences are SQVTM and ANQGSEA.

The chain links TRBV4-1 to TRBJ2-7, with D maybe TRBD2 (5 bases). Germline CDR1 is MGHRA and CDR2 is YSYEKL. The CDR3 contains 16 residues. Trimming stripped 4 bases from V and 4 bases from J, with 20 bases between. This CDR3 is CASSPTLEVHSYEQYF. The CDR3 DNA reads as TGCGCCAGCAGCCCCACACTAGAGGTTCATAGTTACGAGCAGTACTTC.

This chain links TRBV19 with TRBJ1-5, with 7 bases that match TRBD1. The length of the CDR3 is 14 residues. The J segment lost 3 bases and the V segment lost 6 bases, leaving 5 bases of the junction unmatched. CDR1 is LNHDA, CDR2 SQIVND, per germline (reference sequence). CDR3 sequence (DNA): TGTGCCAGTAGGCCGACAGGGATCAATCAGCCCCAGCATTTT. Its protein is CASRPTGINQPQHF.

The chain recombines TRBV10-3 with TRBJ2-1; 14 nucleotides line up with TRBD2. This CDR3 is built from 14 residues. V trimming: 6 bases; J trimming: 8 bases; junction bases outside the gene matches: 3. Germline V gives CDR1 ENHRY, CDR2 SYGVKD. DNA of the CDR3: TGTGCCATCAGGGGACTAGCGGGAGTGTATGAGCAGTTCTTC. Its protein is CAIRGLAGVYEQFF.

The chain links TRBV7-2 to TRBJ1-4; 10 bases are shared with TRBD1. The CDR3 sequence is 12 residues long. Germline V CDR1 and CDR2: SGHTA, FQGNSA. With 5 bases clipped from V and 14 bases from J, the junction kept 5 bases outside the gene matches. Here the CDR3 reads CASSLRTGGLFF. The DNA for the CDR3 is TGTGCCAGCAGCCTGCGGACAGGGGGGCTGTTTTTT.

V gene TRBV9 combines with J gene TRBJ2-4; TRBD2 matches at 8 bases. V gave up 1 base and J gave up 5 bases; unmatched junction bases: 5. CDR3 length equals 15 residues. Germline lookup yields CDR1 SGDLS and CDR2 YYNGEE. CDR3 DNA: TGTGCCAGCAGCGTAAGAGCGGGAGACGAAAACATTCAGTACTTC. This gives the protein CASSVRAGDENIQYF.

The rearrangement uses TRBV18 and TRBJ2-3; 16 bases fit TRBD2. V lost 8 bases to trimming and J lost 4 bases; unmatched junction nucleotides: 9. The CDR3 spans 17 residues. Germline CDR1 KGHSH, CDR2 LQKENI. CDR3: CASGGTSGRASADTQYF. DNA for the CDR3: TGTGCCAGCGGAGGGACTAGCGGGAGGGCCTCAGCAGATACGCAGTATTTT.